This TCR beta chain is drawn from a study of cytomegalovirus exposure and HLA in healthy donors. General study results and limits: TCR beta sequences reportedly predicted most subjects' HLA-A and HLA-B alleles accurately. High specificity and sensitivity for cytomegalovirus status were reported for the classifier.

In the PCR, 60 Vbeta and 13 Jbeta primers were used. TCRdb's table, derived via immunoSEQ multiplex PCR, lists solely in-frame clones and lacks some. The data show approximately 160,000 clones, 75% to 85% seen once. CDR1 MGHRA and CDR2 YSYEKL come from the germline V gene. V lost 4 bases and J lost 5; bases outside the gene matches: 9. There are 16 residues in the CDR3. About this clone itself: What it binds is unknown.

The chain joins TRBV4-1 to TRBJ1-4; 8 bases line up with TRBD1. The sequenced sample consisted of PBMCs. The clonotype comes from a male donor in good health and CMV-seropositive. CDR3 sequence reads: CASSRGPDRGNEKLFF. The DNA of the CDR3 is TGCGCCAGCAGCCGGGGTCCTGACAGGGGAAATGAAAAACTGTTTTTT.